The 25 T cell receptor beta chains presented below share a single source sample, sequenced in a study of blood T cells in healthy people across ages. Primed by a sample-barcoded 5' primer and a J-beta primer mix, a second PCR proceeded for 7 to 11 cycles. TCRdb recomputed calls from the 5' RACE reads with MiXCR, one row per CDR3 protein. In the table there are 1.5 million to 2 million distinct CDR3 sequences, 39% of which are singletons. The sample comprised blood. Receptors were obtained from a human donor in good health.

The gene calls are TRBV15 and TRBJ2-3; D remains ambiguous. The CDR3 totals 14 residues. V shed 1 base and J shed 2 bases, with 7 bases lying between them. Germline CDR1 reads LNHNV; CDR2 reads YYDKDF (reference sequence). CDR3 sequence: CATSRVRITDTQYF. The CDR3 coding sequence is TGTGCCACCAGCAGAGTAAGGATCACAGATACGCAGTATTTT.

The chain combines TRBV20-1 with TRBJ2-7; a possible D gene is TRBD2 (5 bases). Germline loops: CDR1 DFQATT, CDR2 SNEGSKA (reference sequence). Between the trimmed V and J ends, which lost 8 bases and 0 bases, there was a span of 11 bases. The CDR3 runs to 12 residues. This chain's CDR3 is CSPGNGSYEQYF. DNA for the CDR3: TGCAGTCCCGGGAACGGCTCCTACGAGCAGTACTTC.

CDR3 protein: CASSQVGRRETQYF. The CDR3 DNA reads TGCGCCAGCAGCCAAGTAGGACGGCGGGAGACCCAGTACTTC. This sequence joins TRBV4-1 and TRBJ2-5; the D is unclear. V was clipped by 1 base and J by 5 bases, with 11 bases between them. The CDR3 length is 14 residues. Germline CDR1 and CDR2: MGHRA and YSYEKL.

The chain employs TRBV7-3 and TRBJ1-1; tentative D call: TRBD1 (5 bases). Germline values: CDR1 SGHTA, CDR2 FQGTGA. The germline V and J ends were trimmed by 5 bases and 4 bases, with 14 bases remaining between them. This CDR3 region has 14 residues. The CDR3 region has the DNA TGTGCCAGCAGCCCCGCCGGAGGGGCCACTGAAGCTTTCTTT. Translated, it gives CASSPAGGATEAFF.

There are a few counts of this clonotype. One end of the junction does not line up with germline, which may come from a read error. This chain joins TRBV10-3 and TRBJ1-2; D may be TRBD1 (5 bases). CDR3 length: 15 amino acids. Germline values: CDR1 ENHRY, CDR2 SYGVKD. The CDR3 loop is CAISDPKTVNHGYTF. The CDR3 nucleotides are TGTGCCATCAGTGACCCTAAGACAGTTAACCATGGCTACACCTTC.

This clonotype was seen only a few times. The chain recombines TRBV24-1 with TRBJ2-5, with D unresolved. CDR1 is KGHDR and CDR2 is SFDVKD in the germline V gene. V lost 5 bases to trimming and J lost 5 bases, with 11 bases between them. The CDR3 spans 13 residues. In DNA form, the CDR3 reads TGTGCCACCAGTGGCCCGGTTGAGGAGACCCAGTACTTC. Translated: CATSGPVEETQYF.

In its sample, this clonotype was seen a few times. V gene TRBV7-3 combines with J gene TRBJ1-1; no firm D call. This CDR3 region has 14 residues. Germline CDR1 and CDR2: SGHTA and FQGTGA. V lost 6 bases to trimming and J lost 0 bases, with 11 bases between them. For the CDR3, the DNA is TGTGCCAGCAGAAAAGACCCTCTGAACACTGAAGCTTTCTTT. Its protein is CASRKDPLNTEAFF.

V and J are TRBV7-2 and TRBJ1-4, with no clear D. Germline CDR1 SGHTA, CDR2 FQGNSA. The CDR3 spans 14 residues. The V and J ends lost 1 base and 8 bases respectively, with 11 bases between them. CDR3 DNA sequence: TGTGCCAGCAGCTTAGACCCGGTAGGGGAAAAACTGTTTTTT. It codes for CASSLDPVGEKLFF.

J is TRBJ1-3 and V is TRBV4-2, with 7 nucleotides matching TRBD1. The CDR3 contains 13 residues. Germline V gene data show CDR1 as LGHNA and CDR2 as YNFKEQ. V lost 6 bases, J lost 8 bases, and 7 bases stayed unmatched. CDR3 in DNA: TGTGCCAGCAGATCTGACAGGGAGGACACCATATATTTT. Translated, it gives CASRSDREDTIYF.

This clonotype was seen only a few times. V usage is TRBV7-8 and J usage is TRBJ1-1; no definite D call. The CDR3 spans 11 residues. Between the trimmed V and J ends, which lost 2 bases and 6 bases, there was a span of 4 bases. Per the germline V gene, CDR1 is SGHVS and CDR2 is FQNEAQ. CDR3 amino acids: CASSLNPEAFF. CDR3 sequence (DNA): TGTGCCAGCAGCTTAAACCCTGAAGCTTTCTTT.

The chain uses TRBV7-2 and TRBJ2-3; TRBD1 matches 7 bases. The CDR3 consists of 16 residues. The V and J ends lost 1 base and 4 bases, in that order; junction bases with no gene match: 8. CDR1 and CDR2 (germline): SGHTA, FQGNSA. CDR3 DNA sequence: TGTGCCAGCAGCTTAGAACAGGGGATAGGGGCAGATACGCAGTATTTT. It specifies CASSLEQGIGADTQYF.

This chain uses TRBV5-1 with TRBJ2-1; 13 nucleotides align to TRBD2. This CDR3 is built from 17 residues. CDR1 and CDR2 (germline): SGHRS, YFSETQ. V was clipped by 0 bases and J by 4 bases; unmatched bases: 4. The CDR3 protein is CASSLGGTSGAYNEQFF. Here the CDR3 DNA reads TGCGCCAGCAGCTTGGGAGGGACTAGCGGGGCTTACAATGAGCAGTTCTTC.

V is TRBV20-1 and J is TRBJ2-7, with D unresolved. The V and J ends lost 5 bases and 3 bases respectively, with 17 bases between them. Germline V gene lookup returns CDR1 DFQATT and CDR2 SNEGSKA (reference sequence). CDR3 length: 14 amino acids. CDR3 bases: TGCAGTGCTGTTCCGGGCCACTCGGGCTACGAGCAGTACTTC. Translation: CSAVPGHSGYEQYF.

This chain joins TRBV5-5 and TRBJ2-7; D perhaps matches TRBD1 (6 bases). The CDR3 consists of 14 residues. V was cut by 6 bases and J by 2 bases, with 15 bases left in between. CDR1 and CDR2 from the germline V gene are SGHKS and YYEKEE (reference sequence). This CDR3 is CASNFRQATYEQYF. CDR3 nucleotide sequence: TGTGCCAGCAACTTTCGACAGGCCACCTACGAGCAGTACTTC.

This clonotype was observed a handful of times. J is TRBJ2-5 and V is TRBV18; D possibly matches TRBD1 or TRBD2 (5 bases each). CDR1 is KGHSH and CDR2 is LQKENI in the germline V gene. V was pared by 3 bases and J by 4 bases, with 15 bases between. The CDR3 has 15 amino acids. For the CDR3, the DNA is TGTGCCAGCTCACCTAGGCAGGGCGGACTAGAGACCCAGTACTTC. Translation: CASSPRQGGLETQYF.

This chain connects TRBV14 to TRBJ2-1, with 8 bases aligning to TRBD2. The CDR3 runs 16 residues. V was pared by 4 bases and J by 7 bases, with 12 bases of the junction left unmatched. The V gene's germline CDR1 is SGHDN and CDR2 FVKESK. CDR3 sequence: CASSLRSGGGWNEQFF. CDR3 in DNA: TGTGCCAGCAGCCTCAGAAGCGGGGGCGGATGGAATGAGCAGTTCTTC.

This sequence joins TRBV29-1 and TRBJ2-7, with TRBD2 as a possible D gene (5 bases). V dropped 7 bases and J dropped 2 bases, with 12 bases sitting between them. The CDR3 contains 12 residues. The germline V gene has CDR1 SQVTM and CDR2 ANQGSEA. This chain's CDR3 is CSAPKGAYEQYF. The CDR3 region has the DNA TGCAGCGCCCCGAAGGGAGCCTACGAGCAGTACTTC.

The CDR3 reads CASSSDRGISGEQYF. The CDR3 coding sequence is TGTGCCAGCAGTTCGGACAGGGGAATTTCGGGCGAGCAGTACTTC. The chain couples TRBV28 to TRBJ2-7; 9 bases fit TRBD1. CDR3 length: 15 residues. CDR1 is MDHEN and CDR2 is SYDVKM in the germline V gene. V lost 4 bases to trimming and J lost 6 bases; unmatched junction nucleotides: 10. The full variable domain, its missing parts supplied by reference TRBV28 and TRBJ2-7, is DVKVTQSSRYLVKRTGEKVFLECVQDMDHENMFWYRQDPGLGLRLIYFSYDVKMKEKGDIPEGYSVSREKKERFSLILESASTNQTSMYLCASSSDRGISGEQYFGPGTRLTVT.

This clonotype was counted only a few times. The chain is built from TRBV6-2 or TRBV6-3 and TRBJ2-7; TRBD1 aligns across 8 bases. In germline, CDR1 is MNHEY, CDR2 SVGEGT. The CDR3 totals 11 residues. J lost 6 bases, V lost 11 bases, and 6 bases had no gene match. The CDR3 protein is CACGQGGEQYF. CDR3 coding DNA: TGTGCCTGCGGACAGGGCGGCGAGCAGTACTTC.

V is TRBV20-1 and J is TRBJ2-2, with TRBD1 identical over 8 bases. The CDR3 totals 14 residues. V shed 6 bases and J 0 bases; nucleotides not matched to a gene: 3. Germline values: CDR1 DFQATT, CDR2 SNEGSKA (reference sequence). The CDR3 DNA follows: TGCAGTGCCCCGGGACAGGCGAACACCGGGGAGCTGTTTTTT. This codes for CSAPGQANTGELFF.

In its sample, this clonotype was seen many times. The junction departs from the called germline gene at one end, perhaps through a read error. J is TRBJ2-1 and V is TRBV5-1; 7 bases are a match to TRBD2. CDR3 size: 12 residues. CDR1 and CDR2 (germline): SGHRS, YFSETQ. CDR3 in amino acids: CASSLWGGEQFF. The CDR3 nucleotides read TGTGCCAGCAGTTTATGGGGGGGTGAGCAGTTCTTC.

This clonotype was picked up a small number of times. V usage is TRBV5-1 and J usage is TRBJ1-1, with TRBD1 matching 8 bases. After removal of 1 base from V and 7 bases from J, the junction contained 6 bases not matched to a gene. In germline, CDR1 is SGHRS, CDR2 YFSETQ. The CDR3 has 14 amino acids. The chain's CDR3 is CASSLRDRFSEAFF. The CDR3 DNA follows: TGCGCCAGCAGCTTGAGGGACAGGTTTAGTGAAGCTTTCTTT.

This chain connects TRBV12-3 or TRBV12-4 to TRBJ2-7; the match to TRBD1 covers 9 bases. CDR3 length: 14 amino acids. With 9 bases clipped from V and 5 bases from J, the junction kept 11 bases outside the gene matches. CDR3 coding DNA: TGTGCCAGTCTGGGGGGGACAGGGCCCCACGAGCAGTACTTC. Protein sequence: CASLGGTGPHEQYF.

This clonotype was seen a few times. The junction differs from germline at one of its ends, possibly a read error. The genes are TRBV12-3 or TRBV12-4 and TRBJ2-6, with D tentatively TRBD1 (5 bases). The CDR3 consists of 16 residues. DNA for the CDR3: TGTGCCAGCACCCAGGACGAATACTCTGGGGCCAACGTCCCGACTTTC. It encodes CASTQDEYSGANVPTF.

The chain uses TRBV9 and TRBJ2-4; a weak D match, TRBD2 (6 bases). This CDR3 spans 14 amino acids. Germline V CDR1 and CDR2: SGDLS, YYNGEE. V lost 4 bases, J lost 13 bases, and 21 bases lay in between. The CDR3 nucleotides read TGTGCCAGCAGCCCCACCACTAGCTACCCTCGGCAGTACTTC. Translation gives CASSPTTSYPRQYF.